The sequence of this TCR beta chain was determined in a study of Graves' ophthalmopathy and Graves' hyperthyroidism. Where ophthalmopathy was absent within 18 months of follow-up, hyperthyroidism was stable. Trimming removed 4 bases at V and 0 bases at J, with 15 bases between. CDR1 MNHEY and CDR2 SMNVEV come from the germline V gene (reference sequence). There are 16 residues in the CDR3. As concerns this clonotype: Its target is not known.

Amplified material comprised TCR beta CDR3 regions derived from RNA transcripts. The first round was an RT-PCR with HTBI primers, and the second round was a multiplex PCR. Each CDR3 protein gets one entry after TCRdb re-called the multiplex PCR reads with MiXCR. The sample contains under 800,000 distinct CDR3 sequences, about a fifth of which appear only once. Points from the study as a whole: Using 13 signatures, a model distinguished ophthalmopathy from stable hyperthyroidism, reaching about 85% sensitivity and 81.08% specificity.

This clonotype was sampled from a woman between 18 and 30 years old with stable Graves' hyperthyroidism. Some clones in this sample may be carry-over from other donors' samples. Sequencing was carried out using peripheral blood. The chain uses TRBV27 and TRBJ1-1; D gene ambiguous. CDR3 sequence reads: CASSWEGSRLNTEAFF. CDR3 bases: TGTGCCAGCAGTTGGGAGGGCAGTCGCTTGAACACTGAAGCTTTCTTT.